These 13 T cell receptor beta chains share one sample of origin, sequenced in a study of cytomegalovirus exposure and HLA in healthy donors. The PCR employed 60 Vbeta primers together with 13 Jbeta primers. Profiling relied on immunoSEQ multiplex PCR, and the TCRdb table lists in-frame clones only, not all of them. The sample holds 90,000 to 130,000 clones. Sequenced material: PBMCs. The source of these receptors is a man between 35 and 55 years old in good health and CMV-seropositive.

V gene TRBV5-4 combines with J gene TRBJ2-1; a possible D gene is TRBD1 (6 bases). The CDR3 spans 16 residues. Germline CDR1 SGHNT, CDR2 YYREEE (reference sequence). The CDR3 nucleotides read TGTGCGGGGTCTAGCCGGAGTTCAGGGGCCTACAATGAGCAGTTCTTC. This codes for CAGSSRSSGAYNEQFF.

This chain connects TRBV15 to TRBJ2-3; 8 bases agree with TRBD1. V lost 5 bases to trimming and J lost 1 base; unmatched junction nucleotides: 5. The CDR3 consists of 15 residues. CDR1 and CDR2 from the germline V gene are LNHNV and YYDKDF (reference sequence). The CDR3 sequence: CATSYLGQGTDTQYF. CDR3 coding DNA: TGTGCCACCAGCTATTTGGGACAGGGCACAGATACGCAGTATTTT.

The CDR3 sequence is CASSLFGGKNTEAFF. CDR3 in DNA: TGTGCCAGCAGCTTATTCGGGGGGAAGAACACTGAAGCTTTCTTT. V usage is TRBV7-8 and J usage is TRBJ1-1, with a weak D call TRBD1 (5 bases). The CDR3 contains 15 residues. Germline V CDR1 and CDR2: SGHVS, FQNEAQ. Trimming cost V 2 bases and J 1 base, with 11 bases left between them.

J is TRBJ2-2 and V is TRBV9; 8 nucleotides align to TRBD1. J was trimmed by 1 base and V by 4 bases; bases with no gene match: 3. This CDR3 comprises 15 residues. The germline V gene encodes CDR1 SGDLS and CDR2 YYNGEE. CDR3 protein: CASSPGTGNTGELFF. CDR3 bases: TGTGCCAGCAGCCCCGGGACAGGGAACACCGGGGAGCTGTTTTTT.

This chain uses TRBV5-1 with TRBJ2-7; D perhaps matches TRBD1 (5 bases). V lost 0 bases and J 4 bases, leaving 17 bases between the germline ends. CDR3 length: 16 amino acids. Germline values: CDR1 SGHRS, CDR2 YFSETQ. The CDR3 region is CASSLEPQGRGYEQYF. As DNA, the CDR3 is TGCGCCAGCAGCTTGGAGCCCCAGGGTAGGGGATACGAGCAGTACTTC.

The rearrangement uses TRBV29-1 and TRBJ1-5, with D hard to call. The V gene lost 6 bases and the J gene lost 5 bases, with 14 bases spanning the gap. The V gene's germline CDR1 is SQVTM and CDR2 ANQGSEA. This CDR3 has 13 residues. CDR3 sequence reads: CSVKEELDQPQHF. The CDR3, as DNA: TGCAGCGTCAAGGAGGAATTAGATCAGCCCCAGCATTTT.

The chain has TRBV19 and TRBJ2-1, with TRBD2 matching over 7 bases. Trimming removed 1 base from V and 2 bases from J; junction bases left unmatched: 17. The CDR3 sequence is 20 residues long. Per germline, CDR1 LNHDA and CDR2 SQIVND (reference sequence). For the CDR3, the DNA is TGTGCCAGTAGTATAGGGGGGAGGGCAGGTCTCCTCGGGACCTACAATGAGCAGTTCTTC. This codes for CASSIGGRAGLLGTYNEQFF.

This rearrangement joins TRBV4-3 to TRBJ2-2; the D gene is possibly TRBD1 (6 bases). CDR1 and CDR2 from the germline V gene are LGHNA and YSLEER. V was cut by 3 bases and J by 6 bases, with 11 bases left in between. CDR3 length equals 14 residues. CDR3 DNA: TGCGCCAGCAGCCAGGGACAATTCCCCGGGGAGCTGTTTTTT. Encoded protein: CASSQGQFPGELFF.

By frequency, this clone registers medium-sized. The chain employs TRBV4-2 and TRBJ1-3; D ambiguous. The germline V gene has CDR1 LGHNA and CDR2 YNFKEQ. The length of the CDR3 is 16 residues. V shed 0 bases and J shed 1 base, with 10 bases lying between them. In DNA, the CDR3 is TGTGCCAGCAGCCAAGATGCGGGAACTTCTGGAAACACCATATATTTT. This sequence encodes CASSQDAGTSGNTIYF.

CDR3 protein: CASSLNRALHYGYTF. CDR3 sequence (DNA): TGTGCCAGCAGCTTGAACAGGGCCTTACACTATGGCTACACCTTC. The rearrangement uses TRBV5-5 and TRBJ1-2, with TRBD1 as a possible D gene (6 bases). The germline V and J ends were trimmed by 1 base and 3 bases, with 13 bases remaining between them. CDR1 SGHKS and CDR2 YYEKEE come from the germline V gene (reference sequence). CDR3 length equals 15 residues.

V is TRBV6-1 and J is TRBJ2-3; D remains unclear. The CDR3 is 15 residues long. With 2 bases removed from V and 1 base from J, the gap between germline ends came to 10 bases. CDR1 and CDR2 from the germline V gene are MNHNS and SASEGT. CDR3 sequence (DNA): TGTGCCAGCAGTGAATCAACCTCGGGCACAGATACGCAGTATTTT. It translates to CASSESTSGTDTQYF.

V usage is TRBV4-3 and J usage is TRBJ1-3; D remains ambiguous. Germline lookup yields CDR1 LGHNA and CDR2 YSLEER. The CDR3 has 15 amino acids. V shed 4 bases and J shed 0 bases, with 10 bases lying between them. Here the CDR3 DNA reads TGCGCCAGCAGCCTAACAAGGAGCTCTGGAAACACCATATATTTT. The encoded protein is CASSLTRSSGNTIYF.

The V and J genes are TRBV28 and TRBJ2-3, with TRBD2 as a possible D gene (6 bases). This CDR3 contains 15 residues. The germline CDR1 and CDR2 sequences are MDHEN and SYDVKM. V dropped 7 bases and J dropped 0 bases, with 14 bases sitting between them. CDR3 DNA: TGTGCCAGCACTCCCGGGAGACGTAGCACAGATACGCAGTATTTT. Translation gives CASTPGRRSTDTQYF.